This paragraph reports one T cell receptor beta chain. What it recognizes is unknown. Germline and junction disagree at one end, which may indicate a read error. The record originates from a study of identical twins. The length of the CDR3 is 18 residues. Germline V CDR1 and CDR2: SGHVS, FNYEAQ. In TCRdb, the 5' RACE reads were re-called with MiXCR into one record per CDR3 protein. The top ten clones hold about 1.5% of a sample with under 1 million distinct CDR3 sequences, around an eighth of them seen once. Findings and caveats of the study: Findings depended on cross-sectional statistics rather than tracking the same donors. Sharing of beta out-of-frame sequences by twins showed a weaker excess. Modeled out-of-frame TCR alpha sharing in monozygotic twins fell below observed levels.

The sample was also linked to a second study, of yellow fever vaccine responses in identical twins. That paper states: Twins reportedly appeared to share part of their vaccine T cell response while keeping part individual.

J is TRBJ2-3 and V is TRBV7-6; D might be TRBD2 (6 bases). The clonotype was recovered from a woman aged 18-29 years in good health. The sequenced sample consisted of PBMCs. The CDR3 here is CASSLIPISPTSTGTQYF. CDR3 in DNA: TGTGCCAGCAGCTTAATCCCGATTAGCCCTACTAGCACAGGTACGCAGTATTTT.